This T cell receptor (beta chain) was captured in a study of OX40 agonist ivuxolimab in advanced cancers. Study overall: Past anti-PD-1, anti-PD-L1 or anti-CTLA-4 therapy was accepted, and roughly 38% had received some.

The assay was immunoSEQ multiplex PCR, and TCRdb's table has in-frame clones only and misses some. The top ten hold approximately 0.2% of the sample, which has about 100,000 clones, roughly 94% seen once. General study findings and limits: The expanded peripheral T cells' antigen specificity was not determined.

About this clone itself: Its antigen is not known.

The V end was cut by 6 bases, the J end by 1 base, with 15 bases between. Germline CDR1 and CDR2: MDHEN and SYDVKM. The CDR3 loop spans 15 amino acids. The sequence came from an adult with an advanced solid tumor such as melanoma, head and neck, liver or kidney cancer. V gene TRBV28 combines with J gene TRBJ1-1; D unclear. The sequencing used CD4+ or CD8+ T cells sorted from blood, collected in a trial of the OX40 agonist ivuxolimab. CDR3 in DNA: TGTGCCAGCAGAAATGCAGGCACAAGGAACACTGAAGCTTTCTTT. Protein sequence: CASRNAGTRNTEAFF.